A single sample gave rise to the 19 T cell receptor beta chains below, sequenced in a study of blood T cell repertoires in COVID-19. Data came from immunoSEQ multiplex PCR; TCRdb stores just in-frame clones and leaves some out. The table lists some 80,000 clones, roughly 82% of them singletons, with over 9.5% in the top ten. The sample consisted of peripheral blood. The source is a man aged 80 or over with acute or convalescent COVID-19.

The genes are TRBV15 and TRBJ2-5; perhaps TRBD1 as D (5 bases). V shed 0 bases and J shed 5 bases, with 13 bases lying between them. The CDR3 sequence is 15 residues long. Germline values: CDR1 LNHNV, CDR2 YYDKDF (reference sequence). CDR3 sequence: CATSRDPARDETQYF. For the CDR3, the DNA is TGTGCCACCAGCAGAGATCCCGCCAGGGATGAGACCCAGTACTTC.

The CDR3 DNA follows: TGTGCCAGCTCACGGTGGGCGACAGGGGGCTCTGAAGCTTTCTTT. Amino acids: CASSRWATGGSEAFF. The rearrangement joins TRBV18 to TRBJ1-1; 10 positions match TRBD1. V was clipped by 4 bases and J by 6 bases; unmatched bases: 8. The CDR3 is made up of 15 amino acids. Germline V CDR1 and CDR2: KGHSH, LQKENI. Combining the CDR3 with reference TRBV18 and TRBJ1-1 gives the whole variable domain NAGVMQNPRHLVRRRGQEARLRCSPMKGHSHVYWYRQLPEEGLKFMVYLQKENIIDESGMPKERFSAEFPKEGPSILRIQQVVRGDSAAYFCASSRWATGGSEAFFGQGTRLTVV.

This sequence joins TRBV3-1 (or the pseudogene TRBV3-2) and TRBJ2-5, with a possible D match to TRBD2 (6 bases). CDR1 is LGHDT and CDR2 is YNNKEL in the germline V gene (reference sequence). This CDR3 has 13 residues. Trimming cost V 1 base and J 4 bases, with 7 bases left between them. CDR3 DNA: TGTGCCAGCAGCCAAGGGGGACTAGAGACCCAGTACTTC. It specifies CASSQGGLETQYF.

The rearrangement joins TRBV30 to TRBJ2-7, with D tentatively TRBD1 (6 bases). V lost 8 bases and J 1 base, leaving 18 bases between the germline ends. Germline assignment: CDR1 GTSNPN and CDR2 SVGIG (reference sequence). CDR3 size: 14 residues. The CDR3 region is CAAYTDSPSYEQYF. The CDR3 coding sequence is TGTGCCGCATATACGGACAGCCCGTCCTACGAGCAGTACTTC.

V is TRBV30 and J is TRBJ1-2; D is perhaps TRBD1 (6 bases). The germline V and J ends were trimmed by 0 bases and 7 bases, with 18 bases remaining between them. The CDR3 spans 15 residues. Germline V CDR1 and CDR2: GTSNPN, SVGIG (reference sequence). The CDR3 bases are TGTGCCTGGAGTGTACAATCCGGGGGGGCCGTTGGCTACACCTTC. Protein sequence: CAWSVQSGGAVGYTF.

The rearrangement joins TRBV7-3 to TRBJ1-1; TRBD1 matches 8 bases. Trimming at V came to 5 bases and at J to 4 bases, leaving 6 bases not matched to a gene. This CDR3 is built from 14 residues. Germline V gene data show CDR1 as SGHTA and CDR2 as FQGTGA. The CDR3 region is CASSAQGGGTEAFF. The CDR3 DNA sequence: TGTGCCAGCAGCGCACAGGGGGGCGGCACTGAAGCTTTCTTT.

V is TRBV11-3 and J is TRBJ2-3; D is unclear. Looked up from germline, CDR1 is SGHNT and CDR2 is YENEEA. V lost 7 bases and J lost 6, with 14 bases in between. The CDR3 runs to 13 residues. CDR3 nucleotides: TGTGCCAGCAACACCCAACGTGGCGATACGCAGTATTTT. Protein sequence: CASNTQRGDTQYF.

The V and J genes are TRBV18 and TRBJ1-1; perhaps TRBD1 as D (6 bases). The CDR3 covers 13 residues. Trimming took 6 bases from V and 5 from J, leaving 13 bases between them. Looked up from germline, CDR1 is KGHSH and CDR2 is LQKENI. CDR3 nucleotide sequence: TGTGCCAGCTCCCGGACGGGACAAACTGAAGCTTTCTTT. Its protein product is CASSRTGQTEAFF.

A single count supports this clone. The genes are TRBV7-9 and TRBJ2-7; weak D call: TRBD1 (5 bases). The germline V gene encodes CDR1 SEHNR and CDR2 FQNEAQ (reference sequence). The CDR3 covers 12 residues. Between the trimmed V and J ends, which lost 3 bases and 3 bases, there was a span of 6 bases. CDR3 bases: TGTGCCAGCAGCTTGCAGGGCTACGAGCAGTACTTC. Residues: CASSLQGYEQYF.

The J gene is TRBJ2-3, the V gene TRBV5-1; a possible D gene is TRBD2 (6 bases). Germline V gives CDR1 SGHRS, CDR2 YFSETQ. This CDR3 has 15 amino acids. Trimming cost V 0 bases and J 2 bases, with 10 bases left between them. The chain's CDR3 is CASSLGTTTTDTQYF. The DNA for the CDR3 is TGCGCCAGCAGCTTGGGGACTACTACCACAGATACGCAGTATTTT. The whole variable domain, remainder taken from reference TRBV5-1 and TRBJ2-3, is KAGVTQTPRYLIKTRGQQVTLSCSPISGHRSVSWYQQTPGQGLQFLFEYFSETQRNKGNFPGRFSGRQFSNSRSEMNVSTLELGDSALYLCASSLGTTTTDTQYFGPGTRLTVL.

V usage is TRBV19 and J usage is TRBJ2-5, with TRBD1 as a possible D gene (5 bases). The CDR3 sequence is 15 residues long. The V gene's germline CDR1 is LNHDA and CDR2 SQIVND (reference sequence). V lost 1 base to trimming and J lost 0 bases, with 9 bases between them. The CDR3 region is CASSIGATDQETQYF. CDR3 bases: TGTGCCAGTAGTATAGGGGCGACAGACCAAGAGACCCAGTACTTC.

CDR3 nucleotide sequence: TGTGCCAGCAGACGAACAGGGATAGGAACAGATACGCAGTATTTT. Translation gives CASRRTGIGTDTQYF. The chain uses TRBV6-5 and TRBJ2-3; a possible D gene is TRBD1 (6 bases). The CDR3 spans 15 residues. Germline loops: CDR1 MNHEY, CDR2 SVGAGI. Trimming left V 6 bases short and J 3 bases short, with 16 bases between.

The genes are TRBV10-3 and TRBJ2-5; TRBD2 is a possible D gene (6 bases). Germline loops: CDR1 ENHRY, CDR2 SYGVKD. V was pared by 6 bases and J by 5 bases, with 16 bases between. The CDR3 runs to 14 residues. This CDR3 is CAIRNDGGGETQYF. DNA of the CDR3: TGTGCCATCAGGAACGACGGTGGAGGGGAGACCCAGTACTTC.

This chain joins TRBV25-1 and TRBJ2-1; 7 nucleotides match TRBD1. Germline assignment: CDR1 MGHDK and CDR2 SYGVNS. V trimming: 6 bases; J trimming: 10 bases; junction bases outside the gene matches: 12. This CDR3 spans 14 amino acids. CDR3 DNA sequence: TGTGCCAGCAGATCAGAGACAGGGTATGTGGAGCAGTTCTTC. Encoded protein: CASRSETGYVEQFF. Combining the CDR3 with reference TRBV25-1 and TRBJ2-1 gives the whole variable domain EADIYQTPRYLVIGTGKKITLECSQTMGHDKMYWYQQDPGMELHLIHYSYGVNSTEKGDLSSESTVSRIRTEHFPLTLESARPSHTSQYLCASRSETGYVEQFFGPGTRLTVL.

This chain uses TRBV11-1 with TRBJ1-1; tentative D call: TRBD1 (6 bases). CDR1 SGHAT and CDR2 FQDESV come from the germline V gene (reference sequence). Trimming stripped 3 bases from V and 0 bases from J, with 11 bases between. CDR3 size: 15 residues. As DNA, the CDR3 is TGTGCCAGCAGCTTGTTAACAGGGATGAACACTGAAGCTTTCTTT. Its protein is CASSLLTGMNTEAFF.

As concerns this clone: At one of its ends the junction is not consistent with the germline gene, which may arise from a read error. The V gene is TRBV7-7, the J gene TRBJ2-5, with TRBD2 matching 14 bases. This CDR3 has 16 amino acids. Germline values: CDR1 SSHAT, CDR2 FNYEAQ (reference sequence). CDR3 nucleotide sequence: TGTGCTAGCAGCCTCGGGACTAGCGGGGGCGAAGAGACCCAGTACTTC. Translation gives CASSLGTSGGEETQYF.

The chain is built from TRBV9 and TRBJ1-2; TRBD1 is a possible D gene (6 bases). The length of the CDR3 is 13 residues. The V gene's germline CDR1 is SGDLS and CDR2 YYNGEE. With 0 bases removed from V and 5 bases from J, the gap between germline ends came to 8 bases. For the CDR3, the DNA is TGTGCCAGCAGCGTAGAGGGGGGGTATGGCTACACCTTC. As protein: CASSVEGGYGYTF.

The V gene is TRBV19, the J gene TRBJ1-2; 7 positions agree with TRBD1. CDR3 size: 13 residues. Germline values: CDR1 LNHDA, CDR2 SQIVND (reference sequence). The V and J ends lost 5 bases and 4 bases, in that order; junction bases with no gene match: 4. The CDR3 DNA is TGTGCCAGTAGTTTGGGACAGATCTATGGCTACACCTTC. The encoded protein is CASSLGQIYGYTF.

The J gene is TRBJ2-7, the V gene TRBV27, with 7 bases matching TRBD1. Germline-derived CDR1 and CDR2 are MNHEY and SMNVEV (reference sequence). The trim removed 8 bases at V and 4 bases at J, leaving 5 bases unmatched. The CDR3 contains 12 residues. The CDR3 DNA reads TGTGCCAGCCGACAGGGTGGTTACGAGCAGTACTTC. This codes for CASRQGGYEQYF.